The 7 T cell receptor beta chains below were found in one sample sequenced in a study of blood T cell repertoires in COVID-19. TCRdb's copy holds only in-frame clones and misses some; the assay was immunoSEQ multiplex PCR. Found here are almost 95,000 clones, around 82% of them singletons; the top ten hold around 6.5%. Sequenced sample: peripheral blood. These TCRs come from a man in his fifties or sixties with acute or convalescent COVID-19.

V and J are TRBV2 and TRBJ2-6, with 7 bases fitting TRBD1. The CDR3 covers 15 residues. Looked up from germline, CDR1 is SNHLY and CDR2 is FYNNEI. V shed 7 bases and J 0 bases; nucleotides not matched to a gene: 3. CDR3: CASKEGASGANVLTF. The CDR3 DNA sequence: TGTGCCAGCAAAGAGGGGGCCTCTGGGGCCAACGTCCTGACTTTC.

J is TRBJ2-7 and V is TRBV30, with D uncertain. Germline values: CDR1 GTSNPN, CDR2 SVGIG (reference sequence). This CDR3 is built from 13 residues. V shed 8 bases and J shed 5 bases, with 19 bases lying between them. CDR3 DNA sequence: TGTGCCGGGAAAAACCAGGTTTTCAACGAGCAGTACTTC. It specifies CAGKNQVFNEQYF.

The J gene is TRBJ2-7, the V gene TRBV7-2; 12 bases are shared with TRBD1. The CDR3 is 15 amino acids. The germline V gene has CDR1 SGHTA and CDR2 FQGNSA. Trimming took 5 bases from V and 3 from J; bases not matched to a gene: 5. The DNA of the CDR3 is TGTGCCAGCAGCGAGCGGGACAGGGGGCTCTACGAGCAGTACTTC. As protein: CASSERDRGLYEQYF.

The chain is built from TRBV11-3 and TRBJ2-3, with 7 positions matching TRBD1. V lost 4 bases, J lost 0 bases, and 4 bases stayed unmatched. CDR1 is SGHNT and CDR2 is YENEEA in the germline V gene. The CDR3 contains 15 residues. The CDR3 nucleotides read TGTGCCAGCAGCTCCGGGACAGCGAGCACAGATACGCAGTATTTT. This codes for CASSSGTASTDTQYF.

This chain joins TRBV5-6 and TRBJ1-2, with unresolved D. There are 14 residues in the CDR3. V lost 1 base, J lost 3 bases, and 10 bases lay in between. Germline CDR1 is SGHDT and CDR2 is YYEEEE. CDR3 amino acids: CASSLYADYYGYTF. In DNA, the CDR3 is TGTGCCAGCAGCTTGTATGCAGACTACTATGGCTACACCTTC.

A few counts support this clone. This chain connects TRBV19 to TRBJ1-3; 9 nucleotides align to TRBD1. CDR3 length: 16 amino acids. V dropped 6 bases and J dropped 0; count of bases not matched to a gene: 6. Per the germline V gene, CDR1 is LNHDA and CDR2 is SQIVND (reference sequence). The CDR3 DNA follows: TGTGCCAGTAGATCCACAGGGGGCCTCTCTGGAAACACCATATATTTT. The encoded protein is CASRSTGGLSGNTIYF.

A remark on this clone: Other DNA sequences within the sample encode an identical CDR3. The rearrangement joins TRBV5-1 to TRBJ1-6, with D perhaps TRBD1 (5 bases). The V end was cut by 0 bases, the J end by 7 bases, with 11 bases between. The germline CDR1 and CDR2 sequences are SGHRS and YFSETQ. The CDR3 spans 15 residues. CDR3 DNA sequence: TGCGCCAGCAGCTTGGCCGGGACTGGGAATTCACCCCTCCACTTT. This sequence encodes CASSLAGTGNSPLHF.